A selection of T cell receptor beta chains follows, all from one sample in a study of T cell responses to AZD1222 COVID-19 vaccine. Sequencing was performed with immunoSEQ multiplex PCR; in TCRdb, only in-frame clones are kept and a portion is missing. The sample has approximately 150,000 clones; approximately 91% are singletons. The sample here was peripheral blood, taken 28 days after the second AZD1222 dose. These TCRs come from an adult who received the AZD1222 COVID-19 vaccine. Each CDR3 is given with its conserved first and last residue. A D gene is named only where the DNA matches it firmly. Where a row states a size, it is once, few, many or the class of an expanded clone; other rows omit it.

D gene,clone size,J gene,V gene,CDR3 length,CDR3 protein,CDR3 DNA
-,-,TRBJ2-1,TRBV10-3,13,CANRDPGYNEQFF,TGTGCCAACCGGGACCCCGGCTACAATGAGCAGTTCTTC
-,-,TRBJ2-7,TRBV4-1,16,CASSQSDRSYSYEQYF,TGCGCCAGCAGCCAATCCGACCGATCCTACTCCTACGAGCAGTACTTC
-,once,TRBJ2-6,TRBV5-1,15,CASSFSSSGANVLTF,TGCGCCAGCAGCTTCAGCAGCTCTGGGGCCAACGTCCTGACTTTC
TRBD1,-,TRBJ2-5,TRBV7-9,14,CASSLGQGTETQYF,TGTGCCAGCAGCTTAGGACAGGGGACAGAGACCCAGTACTTC
TRBD1,-,TRBJ1-4,TRBV5-1,14,CASSLVGQNEKLFF,TGCGCCAGCAGCTTGGTGGGACAGAACGAAAAACTGTTTTTT
-,-,TRBJ1-1,TRBV2,13,CASSREMNTEAFF,TGTGCCAGCAGCCGGGAAATGAACACTGAAGCTTTCTTT
TRBD1,few,TRBJ1-5,TRBV11-2,17,CASSLGGQGAGNQPQHF,TGTGCCAGCAGCTTAGGAGGACAGGGGGCGGGCAATCAGCCCCAGCATTTT
-,-,TRBJ1-5,TRBV12-5,18,CASGIRDKTFNSNQPQHF,TGTGCTAGTGGAATCCGGGACAAAACCTTTAATAGCAATCAGCCCCAGCATTTT
-,-,TRBJ2-1,TRBV7-8,13,CASSFSVREKQFF,TGTGCCAGCAGCTTCTCCGTTCGGGAAAAGCAGTTCTTC
-,-,TRBJ2-7,TRBV11-2,14,CASSLGGPGAEQYF,TGTGCCAGCAGCTTAGGGGGACCGGGGGCTGAGCAGTACTTC
-,-,TRBJ1-3,TRBV6-5,16,CASSYSRSHSGNTIYF,TGTGCCAGCAGTTACTCGCGCAGTCACTCTGGAAACACCATATATTTT
-,-,TRBJ1-1,TRBV19,17,CASSITGKKYANTEAFF,TGTGCCAGTAGTATAACCGGCAAGAAATACGCGAACACTGAAGCTTTCTTT
TRBD2,-,TRBJ2-7,TRBV9,14,CASSVDAGVDEQYF,TGTGCCAGCAGCGTAGACGCGGGGGTAGACGAGCAGTACTTC
-,-,TRBJ1-5,TRBV21-1,18,CASSKKTGGRQVNQPQHF,TGTGCCAGCAGCAAAAAGACCGGGGGCAGGCAAGTTAACCAGCCCCAGCATTTT
-,-,TRBJ1-1,TRBV5-1,15,CASSLDGSGYTEAFF,TGCGCCAGCAGCTTGGATGGCTCCGGGTACACTGAAGCTTTCTTT
TRBD2,-,TRBJ2-5,TRBV6-6,15,CASSYTGTSAETQYF,TGTGCCAGCAGTTACACCGGGACTAGCGCTGAGACCCAGTACTTC
-,-,TRBJ1-3,TRBV6-5,15,CASRAGANSGNTIYF,TGTGCCAGCAGGGCCGGGGCCAACTCTGGAAACACCATATATTTT
TRBD1,-,TRBJ1-5,TRBV6-2/TRBV6-3,16,CASSYSPGQGDQPQHF,TGTGCCAGCAGTTACTCTCCGGGACAGGGAGATCAGCCCCAGCATTTT
-,-,TRBJ1-2,TRBV6-4,18,CASSDMQGMRGANYGYTF,TGTGCCAGCAGTGACATGCAGGGGATGCGAGGAGCTAACTATGGCTACACCTTC
TRBD2,-,TRBJ2-7,TRBV5-1,15,CASSPSTSGSHEQYF,TGCGCCAGCAGCCCTTCAACTAGCGGGAGCCACGAGCAGTACTTC
-,once,TRBJ1-3,TRBV5-4,14,CASSTKTSGNTIYF,TGTGCCAGCTCAACCAAGACTTCTGGAAACACCATATATTTT